This entry features one T cell receptor (beta chain) sequence. This CDR3 is 15 amino acids long. Trimming took off 4 bases at V and 2 bases at J, with 11 bases between the two ends. The germline CDR1 and CDR2 sequences are MDHEN and SYDVKM. The repertoire was sequenced with immunoSEQ multiplex PCR; TCRdb's copy has only in-frame clones and lacks some. The table lists roughly 54,000 clones, roughly 81% of them singletons. This sample is part of a study of radiotherapy plus CTLA-4 blockade in lung cancer. The sequenced sample was peripheral blood, obtained from a patient treated with radiotherapy plus ipilimumab. This chain connects TRBV28 to TRBJ2-2; tentative D call: TRBD2 (5 bases). The sequence derives from a human donor with non-small cell lung cancer whose response to radiotherapy plus ipilimumab could not be evaluated. In DNA form, the CDR3 reads TGTGCCAGCAGTTCTTCCGGGAAAAACACCGGGGAGCTGTTTTTT. Its translation: CASSSSGKNTGELFF.